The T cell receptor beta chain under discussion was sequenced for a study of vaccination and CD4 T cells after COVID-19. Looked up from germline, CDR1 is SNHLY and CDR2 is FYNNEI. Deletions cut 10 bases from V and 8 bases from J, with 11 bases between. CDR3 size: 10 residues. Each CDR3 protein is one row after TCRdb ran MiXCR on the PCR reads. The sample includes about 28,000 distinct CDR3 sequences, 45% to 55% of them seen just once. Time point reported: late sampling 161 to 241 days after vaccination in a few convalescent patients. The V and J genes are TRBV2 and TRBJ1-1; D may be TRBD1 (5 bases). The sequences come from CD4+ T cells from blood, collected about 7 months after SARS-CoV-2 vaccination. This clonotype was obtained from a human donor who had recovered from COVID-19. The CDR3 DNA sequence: TGTGCCACCCGCCGGGGGGAAGCTTTCTTT. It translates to CATRRGEAFF.